These 31 T cell receptor beta chains were all obtained from the same sample, sequenced in a study of blood T cell repertoires in COVID-19. Libraries were prepared by immunoSEQ multiplex PCR; TCRdb keeps only in-frame clonotypes and omits some of them. The table records about 160,000 clones, roughly 80% of them present only once. Material: PBMCs or T cells enriched from blood (not recorded which). The receptors shown here come from a woman in her sixties who had recovered from COVID-19.

The chain carries TRBV24-1 and TRBJ2-3; D is possibly TRBD2 (7 bases). Trimming took off 4 bases at V and 2 bases at J, with 9 bases between the two ends. There are 14 residues in the CDR3. Germline CDR1 is KGHDR and CDR2 is SFDVKD. Here the CDR3 reads CATSDGGLTDTQYF. For the CDR3, the DNA is TGTGCCACCAGTGACGGGGGGCTCACAGATACGCAGTATTTT.

This clone was seen more than once but under ten times. The chain couples TRBV5-1 to TRBJ2-3; 11 bases align to TRBD2. Germline V lookup: CDR1 SGHRS, CDR2 YFSETQ. V lost 2 bases to trimming and J lost 4 bases; unmatched junction nucleotides: 3. The CDR3 has 15 residues. The CDR3 reads CASSFSGGASDTQYF. DNA of the CDR3: TGCGCCAGCAGCTTTAGCGGGGGGGCCTCAGATACGCAGTATTTT.

The V and J genes are TRBV18 and TRBJ2-5; tentative D call: TRBD2 (5 bases). From germline, CDR1 is KGHSH and CDR2 LQKENI. Trimming took 0 bases from V and 6 from J, leaving 11 bases between them. CDR3 length: 14 amino acids. CDR3 sequence (DNA): TGTGCCAGCTCACCACCGGAGGTTAGACAGACCCAGTACTTC. This gives the protein CASSPPEVRQTQYF.

The gene calls are TRBV21-1 and TRBJ2-7; no check of the table's D call, TRBD2, against the DNA was made. TRBV21-1 is a pseudogene. This CDR3 contains 16 residues. The chain's CDR3 is CASSKIEVAGPYEQYF. CDR3 bases: TGTGCCAGCAGCAAAATTGAGGTAGCGGGGCCCTACGAGCAGTACTTC.

The CDR3 DNA reads as TGTGCCTGGACTAGCTCCAATGAGCAGTTCTTC. This translates into CAWTSSNEQFF. This chain connects TRBV30 to TRBJ2-1, with a weak D call TRBD2 (5 bases). The V and J ends lost 4 bases and 6 bases respectively, with 7 bases between them. There are 11 residues in the CDR3. Per germline, CDR1 GTSNPN and CDR2 SVGIG (reference sequence).

The chain recombines TRBV6-5 with TRBJ2-7, with a possible D match to TRBD2 (6 bases). V lost 6 bases, J lost 1 base, and 16 bases lay in between. Germline values: CDR1 MNHEY, CDR2 SVGAGI. CDR3 length: 15 amino acids. In nucleotides, the CDR3 is TGTGCCAGCAGAAACCTGGATGGGGGGTCCTACGAGCAGTACTTC. This sequence encodes CASRNLDGGSYEQYF.

This chain joins TRBV3-1 (or the pseudogene TRBV3-2) and TRBJ2-7; 10 bases agree with TRBD1. Germline trimming cut 1 base from V and 5 bases from J; bases unmatched to any gene: 5. The CDR3 contains 15 residues. Germline V gives CDR1 LGHDT, CDR2 YNNKEL (reference sequence). The CDR3 reads CASSQGPTGGDEQYF. The CDR3 bases are TGTGCCAGCAGCCAAGGCCCGACAGGGGGCGACGAGCAGTACTTC.

The rearrangement uses TRBV24-1 and TRBJ1-4, with a tentative D call TRBD1 (6 bases). This CDR3 spans 17 amino acids. V was pared by 1 base and J by 2 bases, with 13 bases between. Germline V CDR1 and CDR2: KGHDR, SFDVKD. CDR3 loop: CATSDLYRAATNEKLFF. DNA for the CDR3: TGTGCCACCAGTGATTTATACAGGGCAGCGACTAATGAAAAACTGTTTTTT.

This chain joins TRBV7-8 and TRBJ1-2; TRBD1 aligns across 7 bases. This CDR3 comprises 14 residues. After removal of 5 bases from V and 3 bases from J, the junction contained 6 bases not matched to a gene. CDR1 and CDR2 (germline): SGHVS, FQNEAQ. The CDR3 loop is CASSERQGYYGYTF. The CDR3 DNA is TGTGCCAGCAGCGAACGACAGGGCTACTATGGCTACACCTTC.

For the CDR3, the DNA is TGTGCCAGCAGTCGTTCAGGGGGTAGCACAGATACGCAGTATTTT. As protein: CASSRSGGSTDTQYF. V gene TRBV3-1 (or the pseudogene TRBV3-2) combines with J gene TRBJ2-3; 7 bases fit TRBD1. This CDR3 spans 15 amino acids. V was pared by 6 bases and J by 0 bases, with 6 bases of the junction left unmatched. The germline CDR1 and CDR2 sequences are LGHDT and YNNKEL (reference sequence).

The chain recombines TRBV11-2 with TRBJ2-1, with D unresolved. Germline V gene data show CDR1 as SGHAT and CDR2 as FQNNGV. Trimming removed 6 bases from V and 5 bases from J, with 11 bases in between. This CDR3 contains 13 residues. CDR3: CASRFQVHNEQFF. The DNA for the CDR3 is TGTGCCAGCAGGTTCCAGGTCCACAATGAGCAGTTCTTC.

The chain recombines TRBV30 with TRBJ1-2, with D perhaps TRBD1 (6 bases). Looked up from germline, CDR1 is GTSNPN and CDR2 is SVGIG (reference sequence). The CDR3 length is 14 residues. V gave up 3 bases and J gave up 7 bases, with 18 bases separating them. CDR3 sequence (DNA): TGTGCCTGGAGGGCGTCAGGGGTGGGTGTTGGCTACACCTTC. Translation gives CAWRASGVGVGYTF.

V is TRBV29-1 and J is TRBJ2-6; D gene ambiguous. The CDR3 has 14 residues. CDR1 is SQVTM and CDR2 is ANQGSEA in the germline V gene. Deletions cut 4 bases from V and 1 base from J, with 8 bases between. This CDR3 reads CSVVPYSGANVLTF. The CDR3 DNA is TGCAGCGTTGTTCCGTATTCTGGGGCCAACGTCCTGACTTTC.

This sequence joins TRBV19 and TRBJ1-1; D remains unclear. V shed 5 bases and J shed 3 bases, with 10 bases lying between them. CDR1 and CDR2 (germline): LNHDA, SQIVND (reference sequence). The CDR3 length is 13 residues. The CDR3 nucleotides are TGTGCCAGTAGTGTAAACAGCTACACTGAAGCTTTCTTT. Translation: CASSVNSYTEAFF. The complete variable domain, with remaining parts taken from reference TRBV19 and TRBJ1-1, reads DGGITQSPKYLFRKEGQNVTLSCEQNLNHDAMYWYRQDPGQGLRLIYYSQIVNDFQKGDIAEGYSVSREKKESFPLTVTSAQKNPTAFYLCASSVNSYTEAFFGQGTRLTVV.

The chain combines TRBV28 with TRBJ2-3; 7 bases map to TRBD2. The CDR3 sequence is 18 residues long. Losses at the gene ends were 4 bases for V and 0 bases for J; bases not matched to a gene: 13. Germline loops: CDR1 MDHEN, CDR2 SYDVKM. CDR3 bases: TGTGCCAGCAGTTCTCCCCCCGGGCGGGGACTAAGCACAGATACGCAGTATTTT. Its protein is CASSSPPGRGLSTDTQYF.

The chain employs TRBV7-2 and TRBJ2-5; TRBD1 agrees at 9 bases. The CDR3 has 14 residues. Per germline, CDR1 SGHTA and CDR2 FQGNSA. The trim removed 5 bases at V and 5 bases at J, leaving 6 bases unmatched. This CDR3 reads CASSRDRAAETQYF. The CDR3 region has the DNA TGTGCCAGCAGCCGGGACAGGGCGGCGGAGACCCAGTACTTC.

V gene TRBV3-1 (or the pseudogene TRBV3-2) combines with J gene TRBJ2-3, with D unresolved. Germline values: CDR1 LGHDT, CDR2 YNNKEL (reference sequence). Trimming pared 0 bases from V and 5 bases from J, leaving 6 bases between. The CDR3 extends over 13 amino acids. Written as DNA, the CDR3 is TGTGCCAGCAGCCAAGATAGGAGAGATACGCAGTATTTT. The encoded protein is CASSQDRRDTQYF.

This clone was found a few times. The chain joins TRBV27 to TRBJ2-3, with no clear D. The CDR3 consists of 15 residues. Germline V gene data show CDR1 as MNHEY and CDR2 as SMNVEV (reference sequence). The V gene lost 5 bases and the J gene lost 2 bases, with 14 bases spanning the gap. CDR3 nucleotides: TGTGCCAGCAGTGGTGTAGCTTTAGACACAGATACGCAGTATTTT. It yields the protein CASSGVALDTDTQYF.

The chain has TRBV6-5 and TRBJ2-7, with TRBD1 identical over 8 bases. This CDR3 has 15 residues. The V and J ends lost 8 bases and 2 bases, in that order; junction bases with no gene match: 11. CDR1 MNHEY and CDR2 SVGAGI come from the germline V gene. This CDR3 reads CASLMGQAITYEQYF. The CDR3 region has the DNA TGTGCCAGCTTGATGGGACAGGCAATTACCTACGAGCAGTACTTC.

V is TRBV4-2 and J is TRBJ1-4; D unresolved. CDR3 length equals 12 residues. V lost 3 bases and J 13 bases, leaving 12 bases between the germline ends. In germline, CDR1 is LGHNA, CDR2 YNFKEQ. The CDR3 spells CASSQAPEGLFF. The CDR3 bases are TGTGCCAGCAGCCAGGCCCCTGAGGGACTGTTTTTT.

The sample holds one count of this clone. The chain joins TRBV5-4 to TRBJ2-3, with 8 bases fitting TRBD1. This CDR3 comprises 15 residues. Unmatched junction bases numbered 6, after V lost 0 bases and J lost 6 bases. Germline V lookup: CDR1 SGHNT, CDR2 YYREEE (reference sequence). DNA for the CDR3: TGTGCCAGCAGCTTGGCAGGGGGCGTTATTGATACGCAGTATTTT. This sequence encodes CASSLAGGVIDTQYF.

This clone occurred a few times. The V call is TRBV11-2, the J call TRBJ1-4; tentative D call: TRBD1 (5 bases). This CDR3 spans 16 amino acids. Looked up from germline, CDR1 is SGHAT and CDR2 is FQNNGV. Deletions cut 6 bases from V and 8 bases from J, with 22 bases between. The CDR3, as DNA: TGTGCCAGCAGTCGGCGTGAGCAGGGATTAGAGGAAAAACTGTTTTTT. Protein: CASSRREQGLEEKLFF.

This clone was detected a few times. The chain links TRBV14 to TRBJ2-3; weak D call: TRBD1 (5 bases). The germline V and J ends were trimmed by 0 bases and 3 bases, with 7 bases remaining between them. Germline V lookup: CDR1 SGHDN, CDR2 FVKESK. The CDR3 has 14 amino acids. CDR3 residues: CASSQDRQTDTQYF. DNA of the CDR3: TGTGCCAGCAGCCAAGATCGACAGACAGATACGCAGTATTTT.

This chain links TRBV6-5 with TRBJ1-1; D is perhaps TRBD1 (6 bases). The CDR3 contains 15 residues. Germline V CDR1 and CDR2: MNHEY, SVGAGI. V shed 0 bases and J shed 1 base, with 9 bases lying between them. CDR3 in DNA: TGTGCCAGCAGTTACTCTACCAGGGGGAACACTGAAGCTTTCTTT. Translation: CASSYSTRGNTEAFF.

V usage is TRBV4-1 and J usage is TRBJ1-1; no clear D gene. CDR1 is MGHRA and CDR2 is YSYEKL in the germline V gene. With 0 bases removed from V and 0 bases from J, the gap between germline ends came to 8 bases. The CDR3 contains 15 residues. The CDR3 coding sequence is TGCGCCAGCAGCCAAGACCCCGCAGTGAACACTGAAGCTTTCTTT. Its protein product is CASSQDPAVNTEAFF.

The chain is built from TRBV6-5 and TRBJ2-7, with a weak D call TRBD1 (6 bases). CDR3 length: 14 amino acids. V was shortened by 10 bases and J by 0 bases, with 16 bases between the two germline ends. CDR1 and CDR2 (germline): MNHEY, SVGAGI. DNA for the CDR3: TGTGCCACCGGAACAAGACAGGACTCCTACGAGCAGTACTTC. The encoded protein is CATGTRQDSYEQYF.

J is TRBJ2-5 and V is TRBV5-6, with D tentatively TRBD2 (7 bases). Trimming removed 4 bases at V and 5 bases at J, with 18 bases between. Germline-derived CDR1 and CDR2 are SGHDT and YYEEEE. CDR3 length: 15 amino acids. DNA for the CDR3: TGTGCCAGCAGCCAAACGACGGGGGGCCAGGAGACCCAGTACTTC. Its protein product is CASSQTTGGQETQYF. Full variable domain (missing parts from reference TRBV5-6 and TRBJ2-5): DAGVTQSPTHLIKTRGQQVTLRCSPKSGHDTVSWYQQALGQGPQFIFQYYEEEERQRGNFPDRFSGHQFPNYSSELNVNALLLGDSALYLCASSQTTGGQETQYFGPGTRLLVL.

The rearrangement links TRBV19 to TRBJ1-5; 7 bases map to TRBD1. The ends lost 5 bases at V and 6 bases at J; junction bases unmatched: 4. The CDR3 has 13 amino acids. Germline CDR1 is LNHDA and CDR2 is SQIVND (reference sequence). The CDR3 reads CASSDRAGQPQHF. CDR3 nucleotides: TGTGCCAGTAGTGACAGGGCGGGTCAGCCCCAGCATTTT. The full variable domain, its missing parts supplied by reference TRBV19 and TRBJ1-5, is DGGITQSPKYLFRKEGQNVTLSCEQNLNHDAMYWYRQDPGQGLRLIYYSQIVNDFQKGDIAEGYSVSREKKESFPLTVTSAQKNPTAFYLCASSDRAGQPQHFGDGTRLSIL.

This sequence joins TRBV9 and TRBJ2-5; 8 nucleotides line up with TRBD1. J was trimmed by 9 bases and V by 0 bases; bases with no gene match: 19. Germline lookup yields CDR1 SGDLS and CDR2 YYNGEE. This CDR3 comprises 18 residues. The CDR3 DNA reads TGTGCCAGCAGCGTAGAGGTCGTAGGGACAGGCGGTTTGAGTCCCCAGTACTTC. This codes for CASSVEVVGTGGLSPQYF. The entire variable domain, with the rest obtained from reference TRBV9 and TRBJ2-5, is as follows: DSGVTQTPKHLITATGQRVTLRCSPRSGDLSVYWYQQSLDQGLQFLIQYYNGEERAKGNILERFSAQQFPDLHSELNLSSLELGDSALYFCASSVEVVGTGGLSPQYFGPGTRLLVL.

The chain links TRBV9 to TRBJ2-7, with 9 bases lining up with TRBD1. Unmatched junction bases numbered 3, after V lost 0 bases and J lost 2 bases. Germline V lookup: CDR1 SGDLS, CDR2 YYNGEE. CDR3 length equals 15 residues. The CDR3: CASSVDRGLTYEQYF. The CDR3 DNA reads TGTGCCAGCAGCGTAGACAGGGGGCTGACCTACGAGCAGTACTTC.

The genes are TRBV6-5 and TRBJ2-2, with D possibly being TRBD1 (6 bases). Per the germline V gene, CDR1 is MNHEY and CDR2 is SVGAGI. The CDR3 length is 14 residues. The germline V and J ends were trimmed by 6 bases and 4 bases, with 12 bases remaining between them. CDR3 nucleotide sequence: TGTGCCAGCAGAACAGGGTCGGGCACCGGGGAGCTGTTTTTT. Its protein product is CASRTGSGTGELFF.